This TCR beta chain was found in a study of shared clonotypes between healthy human individuals. Study-level information: The study enrolled a couple of women and three men aged 18 to 49. Findings of the study overall: The low donor count limited represented genetic and exposure-history diversity. It was only blood that was sampled, and tissue repertoires likely differ.

Sequencing on ten immunoSEQ deep assay plates was performed for unsorted PBMC DNA. Here immunoSEQ multiplex PCR was the method, and the copy in TCRdb shows in-frame clones only, minus some. The sample yields 100,000 or so clones, about half seen once. Of note for this clone: Antigen specificity is unknown.

V was trimmed by 0 bases and J by 4 bases, leaving 13 bases between them. Germline V gene lookup returns CDR1 SGHRS and CDR2 YFSETQ. This CDR3 contains 15 residues. The specimen sequenced was PBMCs. The source of this sequence is a woman aged 40-49 years in good health. Some clones in this sample may be carry-over from other donors' samples. The chain couples TRBV5-1 to TRBJ1-2; D is possibly TRBD1 (6 bases). The DNA for the CDR3 is TGCGCCAGCAGCTTGGGATTCGACAGGCTCTATGGCTACACCTTC. Translation gives CASSLGFDRLYGYTF.